This is a list of T cell receptor beta chains from one sample in a study of T cell responses to AZD1222 COVID-19 vaccine. Here immunoSEQ multiplex PCR was the method, and the copy in TCRdb shows in-frame clones only, minus some. This sample has tens of thousands of clones, with 70% to 90% found just once. The sequences come from peripheral blood, collected on day 0 of AZD1222 vaccination. Receptors were obtained from an adult in good health. The conserved cysteine and the conserved F or W are not part of the CDR3 here. Some rows have no size entry. The others give once, few or many, or a class for an expanded clone.

abundance: .; v_gene: TRBV3-1/TRBV3-2; CDR3aa: ASGRTGVNYGYT
abundance: .; v_gene: TRBV7-2; CDR3aa: ASSLGGGIETQY
abundance: once; v_gene: TRBV6-5; CDR3aa: ASSYGQGPSYEQY
abundance: .; v_gene: TRBV5-4; CDR3aa: ASSLVAGKTYNEQF
abundance: .; v_gene: TRBV10-2; CDR3aa: ASSEEGGQPQH
abundance: .; v_gene: TRBV2; CDR3aa: ATGGMNTEAF
abundance: .; v_gene: TRBV12-3/TRBV12-4; CDR3aa: ASRRGSDTEAF
abundance: .; v_gene: TRBV6-1; CDR3aa: ASSEATGRGQPQH
abundance: few; v_gene: TRBV4-3; CDR3aa: ASSQEGGSAGYEQF
abundance: .; v_gene: TRBV7-9; CDR3aa: ASSSDFFNQPQH
abundance: .; v_gene: TRBV4-1; CDR3aa: ASSQEGASSWDTQY
abundance: .; v_gene: TRBV6-5; CDR3aa: ASSPSGLMNTEAF
abundance: .; v_gene: TRBV28; CDR3aa: ASSTTADNEKLF
abundance: .; v_gene: TRBV3-1/TRBV3-2; CDR3aa: ASSQVRLLRVTQY
abundance: .; v_gene: TRBV5-4; CDR3aa: ASSGTGGLSTDTQY
abundance: .; v_gene: TRBV7-2; CDR3aa: ASSREVGGPF
abundance: few; v_gene: TRBV19; CDR3aa: ASRDFGGEKLF
abundance: .; v_gene: TRBV18; CDR3aa: ASSPRDANNSPLH
abundance: .; v_gene: TRBV5-1; CDR3aa: ASSLRRSDTDTQY
abundance: .; v_gene: TRBV6-5; CDR3aa: ASTQGEGTEAF
abundance: few; v_gene: TRBV27; CDR3aa: ASSLGRNNEQF
abundance: .; v_gene: TRBV5-1; CDR3aa: ASSYLGQGAPGNTIY
abundance: large; v_gene: TRBV5-1; CDR3aa: ASSLLQGARYGYT
abundance: .; v_gene: TRBV6-5; CDR3aa: ASHISANTEAF
abundance: .; v_gene: TRBV5-1; CDR3aa: ASTLQEQTGELF
abundance: .; v_gene: TRBV4-2; CDR3aa: ASSPRDGGTEAF
abundance: .; v_gene: TRBV24-1; CDR3aa: ATSDPSGADKNIQY
abundance: .; v_gene: TRBV6-1; CDR3aa: ASSEMVGQGRDTQY
abundance: once; v_gene: TRBV18; CDR3aa: ASSPPWGETEAF
abundance: .; v_gene: TRBV9; CDR3aa: ASSVGQNSNQPQH
abundance: .; v_gene: TRBV18; CDR3aa: ASSPPQGARGGNTIY
abundance: .; v_gene: TRBV28; CDR3aa: ASGTGRETQY
abundance: .; v_gene: TRBV19; CDR3aa: ATTGFGASNYGYT
abundance: .; v_gene: TRBV13; CDR3aa: ASSFRDRDSGNTIY
abundance: .; v_gene: TRBV28; CDR3aa: ASSPTGIEQY
abundance: .; v_gene: TRBV12-3/TRBV12-4; CDR3aa: ASSLSGGETQY